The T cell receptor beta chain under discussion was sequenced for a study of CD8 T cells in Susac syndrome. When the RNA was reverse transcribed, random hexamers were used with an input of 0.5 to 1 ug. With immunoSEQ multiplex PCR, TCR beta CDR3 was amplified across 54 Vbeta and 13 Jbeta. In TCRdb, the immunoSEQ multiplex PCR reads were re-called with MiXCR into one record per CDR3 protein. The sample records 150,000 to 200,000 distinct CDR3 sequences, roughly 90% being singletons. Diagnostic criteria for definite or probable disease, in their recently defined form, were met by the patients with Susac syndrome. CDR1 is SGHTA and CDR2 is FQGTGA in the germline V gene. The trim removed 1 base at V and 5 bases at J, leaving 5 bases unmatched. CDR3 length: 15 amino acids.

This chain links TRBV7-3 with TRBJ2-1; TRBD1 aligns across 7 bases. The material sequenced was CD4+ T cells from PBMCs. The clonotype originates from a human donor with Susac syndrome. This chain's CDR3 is CASSLIRTGNNEQFF. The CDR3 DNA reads TGTGCCAGCAGCTTAATCCGGACAGGTAACAATGAGCAGTTCTTC.